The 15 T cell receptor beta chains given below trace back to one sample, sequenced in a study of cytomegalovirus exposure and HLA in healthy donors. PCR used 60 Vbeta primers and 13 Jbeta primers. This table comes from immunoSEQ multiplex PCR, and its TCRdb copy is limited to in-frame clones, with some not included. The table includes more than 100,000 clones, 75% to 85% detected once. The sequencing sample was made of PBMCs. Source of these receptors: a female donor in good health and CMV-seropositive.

The CDR3, as DNA: TGTGCCAGCAGGCCCCTCGACAGGGCTATTTACGAGCAGTACTTC. This codes for CASRPLDRAIYEQYF. The chain carries TRBV6-5 and TRBJ2-7; 7 nucleotides line up with TRBD1. The CDR3 is made up of 15 amino acids. Losses at the gene ends were 6 bases for V and 4 bases for J; bases not matched to a gene: 12. CDR1 is MNHEY, CDR2 SVGAGI, per germline.

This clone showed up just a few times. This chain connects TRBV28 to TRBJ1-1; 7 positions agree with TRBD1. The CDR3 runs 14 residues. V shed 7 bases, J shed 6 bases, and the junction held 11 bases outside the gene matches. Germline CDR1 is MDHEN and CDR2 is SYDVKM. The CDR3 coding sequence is TGTGCCAGCACCTCGGGGACAGTGAAGTCTGAAGCTTTCTTT. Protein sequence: CASTSGTVKSEAFF. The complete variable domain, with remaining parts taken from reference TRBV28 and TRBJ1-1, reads DVKVTQSSRYLVKRTGEKVFLECVQDMDHENMFWYRQDPGLGLRLIYFSYDVKMKEKGDIPEGYSVSREKKERFSLILESASTNQTSMYLCASTSGTVKSEAFFGQGTRLTVV.

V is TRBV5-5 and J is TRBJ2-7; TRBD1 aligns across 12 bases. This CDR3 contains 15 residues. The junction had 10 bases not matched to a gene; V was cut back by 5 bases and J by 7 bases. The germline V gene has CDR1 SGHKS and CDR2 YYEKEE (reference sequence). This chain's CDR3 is CASRNPGQGAQEQYF. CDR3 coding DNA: TGTGCCAGCAGAAACCCGGGACAGGGGGCACAGGAGCAGTACTTC. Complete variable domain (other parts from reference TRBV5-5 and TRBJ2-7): DAGVTQSPTHLIKTRGQQVTLRCSPISGHKSVSWYQQVLGQGPQFIFQYYEKEERGRGNFPDRFSARQFPNYSSELNVNALLLGDSALYLCASRNPGQGAQEQYFGPGTRLTVT.

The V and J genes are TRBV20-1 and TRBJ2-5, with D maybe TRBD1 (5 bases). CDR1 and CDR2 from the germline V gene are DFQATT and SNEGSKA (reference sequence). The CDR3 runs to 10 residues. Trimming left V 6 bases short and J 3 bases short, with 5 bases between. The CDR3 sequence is CSAGEETQYF. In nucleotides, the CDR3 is TGCAGTGCAGGGGAAGAGACCCAGTACTTC.

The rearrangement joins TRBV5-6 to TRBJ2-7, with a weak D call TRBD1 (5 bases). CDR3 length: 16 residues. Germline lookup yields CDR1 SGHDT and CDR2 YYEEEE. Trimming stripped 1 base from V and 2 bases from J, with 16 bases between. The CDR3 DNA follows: TGTGCCAGCAGCTTGATCATGCCGACGACAGCCTACGAGCAGTACTTC. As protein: CASSLIMPTTAYEQYF.

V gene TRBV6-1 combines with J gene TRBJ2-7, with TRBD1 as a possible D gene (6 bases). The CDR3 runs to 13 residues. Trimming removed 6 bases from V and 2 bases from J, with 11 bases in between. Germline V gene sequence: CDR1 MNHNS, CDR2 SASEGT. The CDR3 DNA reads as TGTGCCAGCAGCTCGGACAGTGCCTACGAGCAGTACTTC. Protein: CASSSDSAYEQYF.

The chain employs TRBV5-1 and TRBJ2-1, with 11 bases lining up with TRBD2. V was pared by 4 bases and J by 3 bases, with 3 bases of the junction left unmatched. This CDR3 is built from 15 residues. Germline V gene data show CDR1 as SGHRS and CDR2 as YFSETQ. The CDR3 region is CASSPGLAVYNEQFF. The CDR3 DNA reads TGCGCCAGCAGCCCGGGACTAGCGGTCTACAATGAGCAGTTCTTC.

The CDR3 DNA reads TGTGCCAGCAGCTTAGACGGGACGGGGGGGCACTACGAGCAGTACTTC. Translation gives CASSLDGTGGHYEQYF. V is TRBV7-8 and J is TRBJ2-7, with 8 nucleotides matching TRBD2. There are 16 residues in the CDR3. V lost 1 base and J lost 3; bases outside the gene matches: 8. Germline V gene lookup returns CDR1 SGHVS and CDR2 FQNEAQ.

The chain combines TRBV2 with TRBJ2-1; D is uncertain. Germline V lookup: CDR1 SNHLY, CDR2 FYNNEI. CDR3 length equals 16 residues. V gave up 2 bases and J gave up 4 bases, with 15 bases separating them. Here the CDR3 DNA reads TGTGCCAGCAGTGAATACCAACAAATGACATACAATGAGCAGTTCTTC. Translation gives CASSEYQQMTYNEQFF.

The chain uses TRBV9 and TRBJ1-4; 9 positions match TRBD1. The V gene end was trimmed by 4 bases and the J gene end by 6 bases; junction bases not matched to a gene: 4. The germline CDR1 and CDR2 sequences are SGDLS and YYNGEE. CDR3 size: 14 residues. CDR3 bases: TGTGCCAGCAGCCGGGACAGGGACCATGAAAAACTGTTTTTT. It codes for CASSRDRDHEKLFF. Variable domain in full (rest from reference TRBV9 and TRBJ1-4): DSGVTQTPKHLITATGQRVTLRCSPRSGDLSVYWYQQSLDQGLQFLIQYYNGEERAKGNILERFSAQQFPDLHSELNLSSLELGDSALYFCASSRDRDHEKLFFGSGTQLSVL.

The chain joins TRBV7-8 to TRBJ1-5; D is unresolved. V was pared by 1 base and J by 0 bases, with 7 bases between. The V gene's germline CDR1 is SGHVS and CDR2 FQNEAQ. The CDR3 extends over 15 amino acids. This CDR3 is CASSLGAHSNQPQHF. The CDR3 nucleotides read TGTGCCAGCAGCTTAGGGGCCCATAGCAATCAGCCCCAGCATTTT. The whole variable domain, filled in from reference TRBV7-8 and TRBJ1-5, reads GAGVSQSPRYKVAKRGQDVALRCDPISGHVSLFWYQQALGQGPEFLTYFQNEAQLDKSGLPSDRFFAERPEGSVSTLKIQRTQQEDSAVYLCASSLGAHSNQPQHFGDGTRLSIL.

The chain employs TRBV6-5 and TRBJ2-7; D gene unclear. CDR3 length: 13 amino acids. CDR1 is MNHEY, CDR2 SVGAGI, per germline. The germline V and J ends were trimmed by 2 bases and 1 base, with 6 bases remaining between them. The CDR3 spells CASSYLRSYEQYF. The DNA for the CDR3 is TGTGCCAGCAGTTACCTCCGGTCCTACGAGCAGTACTTC.

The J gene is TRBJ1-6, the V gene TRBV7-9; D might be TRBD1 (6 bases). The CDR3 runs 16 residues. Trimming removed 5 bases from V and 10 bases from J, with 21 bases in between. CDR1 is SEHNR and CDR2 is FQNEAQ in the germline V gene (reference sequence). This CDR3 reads CASSLRGGGANSPLHF. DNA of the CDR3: TGTGCCAGCAGCCTCAGAGGTGGGGGGGCAAACTCACCCCTCCACTTT.

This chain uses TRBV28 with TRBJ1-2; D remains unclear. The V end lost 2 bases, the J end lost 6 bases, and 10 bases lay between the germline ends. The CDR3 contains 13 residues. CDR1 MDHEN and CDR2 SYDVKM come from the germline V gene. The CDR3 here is CASSLGGSDGYTF. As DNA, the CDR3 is TGTGCCAGCAGTTTAGGTGGCAGCGATGGCTACACCTTC.

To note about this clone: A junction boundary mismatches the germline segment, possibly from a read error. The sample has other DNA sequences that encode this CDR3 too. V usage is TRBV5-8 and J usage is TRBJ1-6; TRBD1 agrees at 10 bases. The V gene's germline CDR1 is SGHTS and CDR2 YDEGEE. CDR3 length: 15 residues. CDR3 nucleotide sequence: TGTGCTAGCAGCTTGGGGACAGGGGTAAGGTCACCCCTCCACTTT. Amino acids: CASSLGTGVRSPLHF.